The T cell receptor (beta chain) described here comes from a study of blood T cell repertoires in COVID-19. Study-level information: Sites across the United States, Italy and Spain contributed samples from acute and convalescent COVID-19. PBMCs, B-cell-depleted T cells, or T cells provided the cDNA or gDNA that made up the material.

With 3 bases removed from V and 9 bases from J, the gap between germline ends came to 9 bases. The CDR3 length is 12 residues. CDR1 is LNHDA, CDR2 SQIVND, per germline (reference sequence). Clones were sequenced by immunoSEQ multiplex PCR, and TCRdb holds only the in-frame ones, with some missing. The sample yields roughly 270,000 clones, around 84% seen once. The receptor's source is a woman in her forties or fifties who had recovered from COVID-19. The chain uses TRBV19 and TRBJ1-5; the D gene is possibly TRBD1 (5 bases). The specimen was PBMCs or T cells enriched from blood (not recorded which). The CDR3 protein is CASSIGGRPQHF. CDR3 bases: TGTGCCAGTAGTATCGGGGGTCGGCCCCAGCATTTT.